The 9 T cell receptor beta chains below were found in one sample sequenced in a study of T cell responses to AZD1222 COVID-19 vaccine. Using immunoSEQ multiplex PCR, the repertoire was profiled, and TCRdb retains in-frame clones only, with some absent. The sample comprises 130,000 to 150,000 clones, under 95% of which are singletons, and about 2.1% rests with the top ten. This material consisted of peripheral blood, taken on day 0 of AZD1222 vaccination. The source of these receptors is an adult in good health.

This chain links TRBV7-9 with TRBJ2-7; TRBD2 matches at 9 bases. CDR3 length: 17 amino acids. The V and J ends lost 3 bases and 0 bases, in that order; junction bases with no gene match: 9. CDR1 and CDR2 from the germline V gene are SEHNR and FQNEAQ (reference sequence). The CDR3 DNA sequence: TGTGCCAGCAGCTTCTCAGCGGGAGGCCCTAGCTCCTACGAGCAGTACTTC. The encoded protein is CASSFSAGGPSSYEQYF.

The rearrangement joins TRBV9 to TRBJ1-2, with TRBD1 matching over 9 bases. V shed 3 bases and J 1 base; nucleotides not matched to a gene: 1. Germline CDR1 SGDLS, CDR2 YYNGEE. CDR3 length equals 14 residues. The CDR3 bases are TGTGCCAGCAGCGCGGACAGGGGTAACTATGGCTACACCTTC. This sequence encodes CASSADRGNYGYTF. The variable domain in full, completed from reference TRBV9 and TRBJ1-2, reads DSGVTQTPKHLITATGQRVTLRCSPRSGDLSVYWYQQSLDQGLQFLIQYYNGEERAKGNILERFSAQQFPDLHSELNLSSLELGDSALYFCASSADRGNYGYTFGSGTRLTVV.

This sequence joins TRBV6-5 and TRBJ2-1; TRBD1 matches 10 bases. V was clipped by 4 bases and J by 2 bases; unmatched bases: 2. The germline CDR1 and CDR2 sequences are MNHEY and SVGAGI. The length of the CDR3 is 15 residues. Written as DNA, the CDR3 is TGTGCCAGCAGTTCCGACAGGGGGCCCTACAATGAGCAGTTCTTC. Amino acid sequence: CASSSDRGPYNEQFF.

The chain is built from TRBV27 and TRBJ2-7, with TRBD1 matching 7 bases. Germline-derived CDR1 and CDR2 are MNHEY and SMNVEV (reference sequence). V lost 2 bases and J lost 3; bases outside the gene matches: 7. This CDR3 comprises 15 residues. The CDR3 coding sequence is TGTGCCAGCAGTTTAGAACAGGGGAACCTCTACGAGCAGTACTTC. Translated: CASSLEQGNLYEQYF.

This chain links TRBV5-1 with TRBJ1-6, with a weak D call TRBD1 (5 bases). V was shortened by 5 bases and J by 9 bases, with 15 bases between the two germline ends. The CDR3 sequence is 14 residues long. CDR1 is SGHRS, CDR2 YFSETQ, per germline. Here the CDR3 reads CASRSGDVSSPLHF. The DNA of the CDR3 is TGCGCCAGCAGATCGGGGGACGTGTCTTCACCCCTCCACTTT.

The V and J genes are TRBV9 and TRBJ1-2; no definite D call. Trimming took off 5 bases at V and 4 bases at J, with 6 bases between the two ends. Germline values: CDR1 SGDLS, CDR2 YYNGEE. The CDR3 consists of 11 residues. This CDR3 reads CASSDAYGYTF. CDR3 coding DNA: TGTGCCAGCAGTGATGCCTATGGCTACACCTTC. The whole variable domain, filled in from reference TRBV9 and TRBJ1-2, reads DSGVTQTPKHLITATGQRVTLRCSPRSGDLSVYWYQQSLDQGLQFLIQYYNGEERAKGNILERFSAQQFPDLHSELNLSSLELGDSALYFCASSDAYGYTFGSGTRLTVV.

The rearrangement links TRBV6-5 to TRBJ2-7, with D unresolved. Germline V lookup: CDR1 MNHEY, CDR2 SVGAGI. The CDR3 is made up of 12 amino acids. Trimming pared 6 bases from V and 0 bases from J, leaving 6 bases between. This CDR3 is CASRGISYEQYF. Written as DNA, the CDR3 is TGTGCCAGCAGAGGAATCTCCTACGAGCAGTACTTC.

Remarks on this clone: The same CDR3 also results from other DNA sequences found in this sample. Written as DNA, the CDR3 is TGTGCCATCAGTGAGGGACAGGGGAGAGGCTACACCTTC. It is translated as CAISEGQGRGYTF. This chain connects TRBV10-3 to TRBJ1-2, with 9 bases lining up with TRBD1. J was trimmed by 8 bases and V by 2 bases; bases with no gene match: 3. The germline CDR1 and CDR2 sequences are ENHRY and SYGVKD. The CDR3 loop spans 13 amino acids.

For this clone: The sample contains more than one DNA sequence encoding this CDR3. The chain combines TRBV5-1 with TRBJ1-3, with a possible D match to TRBD1 (5 bases). Germline V lookup: CDR1 SGHRS, CDR2 YFSETQ. This CDR3 has 14 amino acids. With 0 bases removed from V and 4 bases from J, the gap between germline ends came to 8 bases. The CDR3 spells CASSLGGSGNTIYF. The DNA of the CDR3 is TGCGCCAGCAGCTTGGGGGGGTCCGGAAACACCATATATTTT.